This is a list of T cell receptor beta chains from one sample in a study of cytomegalovirus exposure and HLA in healthy donors. The repertoire was sequenced with immunoSEQ multiplex PCR; TCRdb's copy has only in-frame clones and lacks some. The top ten hold around 7.7% of the sample, which has 90,000 to 110,000 clones, roughly 67% seen once. Sequencing was performed on PBMCs. The receptors were gathered from a man aged 40-49 years in good health and CMV-seronegative. Each CDR3 is given with its conserved first and last residue. Fields, in order: D gene, V gene, CDR3 length, J gene, clone size, CDR3 DNA, CDR3 protein. A D gene is named only where the DNA matches it firmly. Size is stated for part of the rows, as once, few or many counts, or as a class when the clone is expanded.

.	TRBV7-2	16	TRBJ2-1	.	TGTGCCAGCAATCGACCGGGGGTTTCGCATTACGATGAGCAGTTCTTC	CASNRPGVSHYDEQFF
.	TRBV5-6	14	TRBJ2-7	.	TGTGCCAGCAGCTTTGCGTACGCCGACTACGAGCAGTACTTC	CASSFAYADYEQYF
.	TRBV19	13	TRBJ2-3	.	TGTGCCAGTATGCTGGCTAGCGCAGATACGCAGTATTTT	CASMLASADTQYF
TRBD2	TRBV4-2	14	TRBJ2-2	.	TGTGCCAGCCGGATCGGGCTAGCGGGCGGGGAGCTGTTTTTT	CASRIGLAGGELFF
TRBD1	TRBV6-6	13	TRBJ2-7	.	TGTGCCAGCAGTACACAGGGGAGCTACGAGCAGTACTTC	CASSTQGSYEQYF
TRBD1	TRBV6-5	14	TRBJ2-7	.	TGTGCCAGCAGCCCTCCGGGACAGGGTTACGAGCAGTACTTC	CASSPPGQGYEQYF
TRBD1	TRBV5-6	14	TRBJ1-6	.	TGTGCCAGCAGCTTGGAACAGGGGCGCTCACCCCTCCACTTT	CASSLEQGRSPLHF
.	TRBV19	16	TRBJ1-5	.	TGTGCCAGTAGTATCGCCAGGGCTTTCGACAATCAGCCCCAGCATTTT	CASSIARAFDNQPQHF
TRBD1	TRBV11-1	17	TRBJ2-3	few	TGTGCCAGCAGCCTCCCGACCGGGACAGCTGGCACAGATACGCAGTATTTT	CASSLPTGTAGTDTQYF
TRBD2	TRBV29-1	13	TRBJ2-7	few	TGCAGCGTCCGGACTAGCGGAACCTACGAGCAGTACTTC	CSVRTSGTYEQYF
.	TRBV10-3	12	TRBJ2-5	.	TGTGCCATCGGGCCGGGAACCGGGACCCAGTACTTC	CAIGPGTGTQYF
.	TRBV29-1	12	TRBJ2-2	few	TGCAGCGTTGACGCGAACACCGGGGAGCTGTTTTTT	CSVDANTGELFF
.	TRBV25-1	14	TRBJ1-2	.	TGTGCCAGCAGTGAGGTGGGCTCCTACTATGGCTACACCTTC	CASSEVGSYYGYTF
TRBD1	TRBV29-1	12	TRBJ1-1	few	TGCAGCGCAGGACAGGGTGAGACTGAAGCTTTCTTT	CSAGQGETEAFF
TRBD2	TRBV4-3	16	TRBJ2-2	.	TGCGCCAGCAGCCAACAGGCGGGGGGGGGCACCGGGGAGCTGTTTTTT	CASSQQAGGGTGELFF
TRBD1	TRBV10-3	14	TRBJ1-2	.	TGTGCCATCAGTGGGACAGGGGAAAACTATGGCTACACCTTC	CAISGTGENYGYTF
TRBD2	TRBV5-1	16	TRBJ2-1	.	TGCGCCAGCAGCTTACTAGCGGGGGGCTCCTACAATGAGCAGTTCTTC	CASSLLAGGSYNEQFF
TRBD1	TRBV6-4	17	TRBJ2-6	few	TGTGCCAGCAGTCGGGAAGGGGGCGCAGGTGGGGCCAACGTCCTGACTTTC	CASSREGGAGGANVLTF
TRBD1	TRBV28	15	TRBJ1-2	.	TGTGCCAGCAGGAGGCGACAGGGAGACAGCTATGGCTACACCTTC	CASRRRQGDSYGYTF
.	TRBV10-3	13	TRBJ1-2	few	TGTGCCATCACCCCAGTTGTTAACTATGGCTACACCTTC	CAITPVVNYGYTF
TRBD1	TRBV6-6	14	TRBJ1-1	.	TGTGCCAGCAGTTACCAGGGACAGCACACTGAAGCTTTCTTT	CASSYQGQHTEAFF
TRBD1	TRBV11-2	14	TRBJ2-3	few	TGTGCCAGCGGTAGGACAGGGGGGACAGATACGCAGTATTTT	CASGRTGGTDTQYF
.	TRBV7-3	17	TRBJ2-3	.	TGTGCCAGCAGCTCCCCTCTGGCGGGGATCGAATCAGATACGCAGTATTTT	CASSSPLAGIESDTQYF
.	TRBV7-9	12	TRBJ2-7	.	TGTGCCAGCAGCCCCGGGTCCTACGAGCAGTACTTC	CASSPGSYEQYF
.	TRBV5-3	16	TRBJ1-2	few	TGTGCCAGAAGCTTGGACGGGGGGGGAACTAACTATGGCTACACCTTC	CARSLDGGGTNYGYTF
.	TRBV7-9	13	TRBJ2-7	.	TGTTCCAGCAGCTTAGAGCTCCCTGCCGAGCAGTACTTC	CSSSLELPAEQYF
TRBD2	TRBV19	15	TRBJ2-3	few	TGTGCCAGTAGTAAGACTAGCGGGTACACAGATACGCAGTATTTT	CASSKTSGYTDTQYF
.	TRBV5-4	16	TRBJ1-1	.	TGTGCCAGCAGCTTGGCCGGGGAGGCGATGAACACTGAAGCTTTCTTT	CASSLAGEAMNTEAFF
.	TRBV14	13	TRBJ2-7	.	TGTGCCAGCAGTCCAGGGGATGTACTCGAGCAGTACTTC	CASSPGDVLEQYF
TRBD2	TRBV5-6	14	TRBJ2-5	.	TGTGCCAGCAGCTACGCTAGCGGGGGCGGGGAGCAGTACTTC	CASSYASGGGEQYF
TRBD2	TRBV16	16	TRBJ2-1	few	TGTGCCAGCAGCCCGGATATAGCGGGGGGTCACAATGAGCAGTTCTTC	CASSPDIAGGHNEQFF
TRBD1	TRBV4-1	15	TRBJ2-7	.	TGCGCCAGCAGCCATACAGGGGTTACCCCCTACGAGCAGTACTTC	CASSHTGVTPYEQYF
.	TRBV10-3	14	TRBJ2-2	.	TGTGCCAGCCTCTCGGGCGGGGGCGCCGGGGAGCTGTTTTTT	CASLSGGGAGELFF
TRBD1	TRBV2	16	TRBJ1-2	.	TGTGCCAGCAGTGGCATGAGGGGGCGGTTGGGCTATGGCTACACCTTC	CASSGMRGRLGYGYTF
TRBD1	TRBV4-2	15	TRBJ1-3	.	TGTGCCAGCAGCCTCCGGACAGGGGATGGAAACACCATATATTTT	CASSLRTGDGNTIYF
.	TRBV7-9	14	TRBJ1-2	.	TGTGCCAGCAGCCCGTCGTGGCAGAACTATGGCTACACCTTC	CASSPSWQNYGYTF
.	TRBV27	14	TRBJ1-1	.	TGTGCCAGCAGTTTATGGCAGATGAACACTGAAGCTTTCTTT	CASSLWQMNTEAFF
.	TRBV6-1	13	TRBJ1-2	.	TGTGCCAGCAGTGTTACAGGGAACTATGGCTACACCTTC	CASSVTGNYGYTF
.	TRBV5-6	13	TRBJ1-2	few	TGTGCCACCTATCAGGGGCGAAAGTATGGCTACACCTTC	CATYQGRKYGYTF
.	TRBV2	14	TRBJ2-7	few	TGTGCCACCACTGTCGGTAATTCCTACGATGAGCAGTACTTC	CATTVGNSYDEQYF
.	TRBV9	17	TRBJ1-3	.	TGTGCCAGCAGCGCCTCGCCTGGGGGGAATTCTGGAAACACCATATATTTT	CASSASPGGNSGNTIYF
.	TRBV6-1	12	TRBJ2-7	.	TGTGCCAGCACCCCGGGAGCCTACGAGCAGTACTTC	CASTPGAYEQYF